The source of this T cell receptor beta chain is a study of blood T cells in healthy people across ages. Then a second PCR, running roughly 7 to 12 cycles, was carried out with a sample-barcoded 5' primer and a J-beta primer mix. In TCRdb, the 5' RACE reads were re-called with MiXCR into one record per CDR3 protein. The sample lists over a million distinct CDR3 sequences, under 45% occurring once. There were healthy Caucasian individuals from Russia, aged about 6 to 90, serving as donors. Donors gave roughly 10 milliliters of peripheral blood apiece. The CDR3 length is 18 residues. J gave up 9 bases and V 6 bases, and 19 bases lay outside the gene matches. Germline CDR1 and CDR2: MNHEY and SMNVEV (reference sequence).

The receptor comes from a woman in her sixties or seventies in good health. J is TRBJ2-1 and V is TRBV27; 11 bases are a match to TRBD2. The sample comprised blood. The CDR3 protein is CASSHVSTIAGGPIEQFF. CDR3 DNA sequence: TGTGCCAGCAGCCACGTCTCGACCATAGCGGGAGGGCCTATTGAGCAGTTCTTC.